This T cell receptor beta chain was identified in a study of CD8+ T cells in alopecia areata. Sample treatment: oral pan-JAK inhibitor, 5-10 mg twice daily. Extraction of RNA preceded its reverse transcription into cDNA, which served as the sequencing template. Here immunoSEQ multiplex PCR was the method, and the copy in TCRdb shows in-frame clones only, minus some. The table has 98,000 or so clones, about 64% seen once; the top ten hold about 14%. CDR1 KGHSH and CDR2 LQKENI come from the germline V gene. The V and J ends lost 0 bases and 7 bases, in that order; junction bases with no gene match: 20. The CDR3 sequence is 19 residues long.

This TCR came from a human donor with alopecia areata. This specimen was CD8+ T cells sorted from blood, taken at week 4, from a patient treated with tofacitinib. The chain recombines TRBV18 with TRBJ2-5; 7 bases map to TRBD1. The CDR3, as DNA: TGTGCCAGCTCACCACCCGATCTGGGACAGCCCATACCGAAAGGGACCCAGTACTTC. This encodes CASSPPDLGQPIPKGTQYF.